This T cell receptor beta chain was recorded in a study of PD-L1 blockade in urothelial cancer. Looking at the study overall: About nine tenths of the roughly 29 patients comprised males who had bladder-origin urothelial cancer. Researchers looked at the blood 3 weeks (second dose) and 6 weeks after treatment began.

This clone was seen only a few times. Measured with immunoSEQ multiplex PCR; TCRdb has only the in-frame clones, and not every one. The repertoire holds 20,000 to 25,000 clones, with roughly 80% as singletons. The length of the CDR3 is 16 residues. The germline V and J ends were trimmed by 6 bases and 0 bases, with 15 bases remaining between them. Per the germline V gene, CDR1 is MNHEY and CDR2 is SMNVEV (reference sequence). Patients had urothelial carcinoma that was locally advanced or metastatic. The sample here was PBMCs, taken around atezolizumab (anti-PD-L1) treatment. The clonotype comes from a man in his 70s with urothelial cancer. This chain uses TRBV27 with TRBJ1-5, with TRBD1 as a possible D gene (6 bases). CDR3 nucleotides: TGTGCCAGCAGATTTACAGGGCGGGTTAGCAATCAGCCCCAGCATTTT. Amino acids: CASRFTGRVSNQPQHF.